This T cell receptor (beta chain) was retrieved from a study of vaccination and CD4 T cells after COVID-19. The study's findings and limits: The median proportion of reactive clones detected only post-vaccination in convalescent patients was approximately 90%.

Stated treatment: roughly 10-day PBMC culture with coronavirus spike peptide pools or control peptides (ViraFEST assay). Following expansion of antigen-specific T cells with peptide pools, ViraFEST then sequenced TCRs. The CDR3 runs to 11 residues. Germline lookup yields CDR1 MNHEY and CDR2 SVGEGT. The ends were cut back, 3 bases at V and 7 bases at J, with 7 bases in the middle. A word on this clonotype: Its target is unknown.

Sequencing of cultured CD4+ T cell DNA used the Oncomine TCR Beta short-read assay. Using its own MiXCR run on the PCR reads, TCRdb lists one record per CDR3 protein. The sample has 9,500 to 11,000 distinct CDR3 sequences, approximately 70% seen once; the top ten hold over 9.5%. This chain uses TRBV6-2 or TRBV6-3 with TRBJ2-7; D gene unclear. This TCR came from a human donor who had recovered from COVID-19. The sequenced material came from CD4+ T cells from blood, cultured in vitro. The DNA for the CDR3 is TGTGCCAGCAGTTATCCCGCGGAGCAGTACTTC. Translation gives CASSYPAEQYF.